The present entry profiles one T cell receptor (beta chain) with its context. This clone was recorded a few times. Its antigen is still unknown. Nothing much larger sits one base from this clone, and base qualities are not available. The data were obtained in a study of T cell responses to AZD1222 COVID-19 vaccine (dated by TCRdb to the early 2020s). Background for the entire study: Because spike-specific TCR depth and breadth did not differ between the two schedules, AZD1222 recipients who got a second dose at roughly 4 weeks were pooled with those who got a second dose at roughly 12 weeks. A total of 233 trial participants underwent TCR sequencing, of whom roughly 210 received two doses of AZD1222 and about 26 received two doses of the MenACWY control vaccine. Enrollment into the trials was organized by age into subgroups of 18-55, 56-69 and 70-plus years, and those subgroups contained about 160, 30 and 59 TCR-sequenced participants, respectively.

Overall study outcomes, separate from this receptor: In the small 56-69-year group, the increase in depth fell short of significance, most likely because of low power. Nearly half of unique spike-specific TCRs reportedly recognized epitopes outside regions mutated in the B.1.351 and B.1.1.7 variants. The vaccine-associated CD4 TCRs covered the entire spike protein, and the dominant responses fell in regions 160-218 and 743-854. Participants were mostly white British and included more females than males, and it was suggested by the authors that clonal diversity may have been underestimated. After two AZD1222 doses, both the breadth and the depth of spike-specific TCRs were significantly higher than at day 0 and than in MenACWY recipients. Conclusions about previously exposed vaccinees are limited because only six or seven AZD1222 recipients were SARS-CoV-2 seropositive at baseline. Because no day 14 peak-response samples were available, repertoires were characterized only after the peak T cell response.

The sample's time point label is to be understood as: baseline before first vaccination. Samples from vaccinated people were obtained from the UK trials COV001 and COV002, which included a single-blind randomized controlled phase 2/3 trial of AZD1222 (ChAdOx1 nCoV-19) in healthy adults. Trial participant PBMC samples were collected at day 0 and day 28 after the second dose for TCRbeta chain sequencing. Sequences MNHNS (CDR1) and SASEGT (CDR2) are obtained from the germline V gene. The CDR3 contains 16 residues, cysteine and phenylalanine counted. Only CDR3 DNA remains: 48 bases, in frame from the first base. V lost 2 bases and J lost 1 base, and the count of bases not matched to a germline gene is 3. The CDR3 regions of human TCRbeta chains were subjected to immunosequencing. In the original analysis: TCRs in the repertoires were compared against a reference library of SARS-CoV-2-specific TCRs that had been generated with the MIRA antigen-specificity platform. Breadth meant the fraction of unique TCRs that were SARS-CoV-2-associated, whereas depth meant the fraction of total T cells that were SARS-CoV-2-associated. Using the MIRA data, every spike-specific TCR was mapped to the spike region that the TCR reacted to and assigned to either a CD4 or a CD8 class. Log10-transformed breadth and depth values were compared by one-way ANOVA with Sidak's multiple comparisons tests. As stored in TCRdb, this immuneACCESS dataset retains in-frame rearrangements with V and J assigned. A fraction of the clones does not appear; measured against another copy, unresolved V genes explain less than half of the discrepancy, and the remainder lacks a known reason. That table gives V, J and clone size, and the DNA gave D and trimming. In this sample the table shows around 99,000 clones, about 85% of which occur a single time. Of the sample, over 3.5% falls within the top ten clones.

This chain joins TRBV6-1 to TRBJ2-5, and 11 junctional nucleotides match TRBD2. This sequence was found in an adult in good health. Sequenced material: peripheral blood, taken on day 0 of AZD1222 vaccination. The sequenced DNA: TGTGCCAGCAGTGAACTAGCGGGGGGCCCCCAAGAGACCCAGTACTTC. This is translated as CASSELAGGPQETQYF.